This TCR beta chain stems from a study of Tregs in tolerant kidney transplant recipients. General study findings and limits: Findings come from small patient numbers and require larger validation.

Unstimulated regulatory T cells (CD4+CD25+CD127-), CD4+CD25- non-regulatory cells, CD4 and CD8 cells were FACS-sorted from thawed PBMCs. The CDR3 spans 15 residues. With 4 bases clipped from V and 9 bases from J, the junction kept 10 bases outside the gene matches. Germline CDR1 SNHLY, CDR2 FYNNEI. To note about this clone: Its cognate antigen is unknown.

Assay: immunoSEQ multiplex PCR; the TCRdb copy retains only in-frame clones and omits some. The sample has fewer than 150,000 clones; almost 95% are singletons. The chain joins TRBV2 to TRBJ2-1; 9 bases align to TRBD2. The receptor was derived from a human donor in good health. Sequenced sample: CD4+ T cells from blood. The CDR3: CASSVWRGGPGEQFF. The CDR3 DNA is TGTGCCAGCAGTGTATGGCGGGGGGGCCCGGGTGAGCAGTTCTTC.